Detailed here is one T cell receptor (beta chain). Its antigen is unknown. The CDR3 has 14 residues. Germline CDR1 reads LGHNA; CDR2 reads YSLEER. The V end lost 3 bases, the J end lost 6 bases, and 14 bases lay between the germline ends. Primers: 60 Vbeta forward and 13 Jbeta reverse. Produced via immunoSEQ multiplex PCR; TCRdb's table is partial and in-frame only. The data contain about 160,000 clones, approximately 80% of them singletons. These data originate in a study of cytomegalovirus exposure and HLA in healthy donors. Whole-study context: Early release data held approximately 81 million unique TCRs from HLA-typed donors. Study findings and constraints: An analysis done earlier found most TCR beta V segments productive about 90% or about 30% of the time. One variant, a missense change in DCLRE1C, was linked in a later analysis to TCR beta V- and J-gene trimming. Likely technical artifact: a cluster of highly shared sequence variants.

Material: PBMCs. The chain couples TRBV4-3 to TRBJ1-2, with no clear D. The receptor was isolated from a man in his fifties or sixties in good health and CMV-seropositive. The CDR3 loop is CASSHFGGGDGYTF. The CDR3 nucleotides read TGCGCCAGCAGCCATTTTGGAGGTGGAGATGGCTACACCTTC.